These T cell receptor beta chains were read from a single sample in a study of cytomegalovirus exposure and HLA in healthy donors. This table comes from immunoSEQ multiplex PCR, and its TCRdb copy is limited to in-frame clones, with some not included. The sample holds approximately 100,000 clones; roughly 84% are singletons and the top ten take around 6%. Material: PBMCs. The receptors were gathered from a man between 18 and 29 years old in good health and CMV-seropositive. Both conserved end residues are part of each CDR3. Fields, in order: D gene, J gene, V gene, CDR3 protein. The D gene is left open where the match is weak.

>TRBD2|TRBJ2-1|TRBV5-6
CASSKGTSGKGNEQFF
>TRBD2|TRBJ2-1|TRBV5-4
CASSSEGRAYNEQFF
>TRBD1|TRBJ1-3|TRBV4-1
CASSQPRQGRRNTIYF
>TRBD1|TRBJ1-4|TRBV9
CASSERGPGTGGEKLFF
>-|TRBJ2-7|TRBV5-5
CASSHFRELGEQYF
>-|TRBJ2-1|TRBV5-4
CASSLPNEQFF
>TRBD2|TRBJ2-7|TRBV9
CASNPSGGASYEQYF
>TRBD2|TRBJ2-5|TRBV9
CASSSGLAGDLETQYF
>TRBD1|TRBJ2-2|TRBV6-1
CASSRDRANTGELFF
>TRBD1|TRBJ2-7|TRBV27
CASSPFGDRGPSYEQYF
>-|TRBJ1-1|TRBV27
CASSLLGAGTEAFF
>TRBD2|TRBJ2-7|TRBV6-5
CASSYATSGSYEQYF
>TRBD2|TRBJ2-7|TRBV14
CASSPQRGPYEQYF
>TRBD2|TRBJ2-2|TRBV11-2
CASRGLAANTGELFF
>TRBD1|TRBJ2-3|TRBV7-3
CASSTTPGQGPDTQYF
>TRBD1|TRBJ2-7|TRBV7-9
CASSPMTGVDEQYF
>TRBD2|TRBJ2-5|TRBV7-2
CASSLGTSVWETQYF
>-|TRBJ1-2|TRBV4-1
CASSQALSGNYGYTF
>TRBD1|TRBJ2-1|TRBV5-1
CASRTGTGVYNEQFF
>-|TRBJ2-7|TRBV4-1
CASSRDGISGSSYEQYF
>TRBD1|TRBJ1-2|TRBV7-7
CASSLPRDRVDGYTF
>-|TRBJ1-2|TRBV13
CASSLGGANYGYTF
>TRBD2|TRBJ2-1|TRBV4-2
CASSQVSIIAGGLSSYNEQFF
>TRBD1|TRBJ1-2|TRBV18
CASSARLEDRGHGYTF
>TRBD1|TRBJ1-1|TRBV6-5
CASSQLDRGNTEAFF
>-|TRBJ1-4|TRBV19
CASSSTRGSGEKLFF
>-|TRBJ1-2|TRBV4-3
CASSPQGTNYGYTF
>-|TRBJ1-5|TRBV28
CASSSVQPQHF
>TRBD2|TRBJ2-7|TRBV4-2
CASSQGGLADSYEQYF
>-|TRBJ2-3|TRBV29-1
CSVNPMGTDTQYF